Below, 18 T cell receptor beta chains from the same sample are listed, as sequenced in a study of lymphopenia after photon versus proton radiotherapy. Sequencing used immunoSEQ multiplex PCR; TCRdb keeps in-frame clones, though not all of them. The table lists around 70,000 clones, more than 75% of them singletons, with roughly 2.7% in the top ten. The source was peripheral blood, collected from a patient treated with photon-based radiotherapy. The receptors were sampled from a woman aged 70-85 years with pancreatic cancer.

The chain recombines TRBV5-6 with TRBJ1-5, with 7 bases that match TRBD1. Trimming removed 0 bases from V and 5 bases from J; junction bases left unmatched: 5. The CDR3 loop spans 15 amino acids. Per the germline V gene, CDR1 is SGHDT and CDR2 is YYEEEE. The DNA of the CDR3 is TGTGCCAGCAGCTTGGGGGTGACAGGGTATCAGCCCCAGCATTTT. Encoded protein: CASSLGVTGYQPQHF.

The chain has TRBV7-2 and TRBJ2-7; D gene uncertain. V shed 3 bases and J shed 6 bases, with 15 bases lying between them. The CDR3 has 14 amino acids. Germline CDR1 reads SGHTA; CDR2 reads FQGNSA. CDR3 DNA sequence: TGTGCCAGCAGCTTTTTTAGGGTCGGTGGCGAGCAGTACTTC. The encoded protein is CASSFFRVGGEQYF.

The chain employs TRBV2 and TRBJ1-5, with unresolved D. The CDR3 consists of 14 residues. Trimming pared 1 base from V and 6 bases from J, leaving 10 bases between. From germline, CDR1 is SNHLY and CDR2 FYNNEI. The CDR3 region has the DNA TGTGCCAGCAGTGAAGATGGGGAGCTTCAGCCCCAGCATTTT. This encodes CASSEDGELQPQHF.

Written as DNA, the CDR3 is TGTGCCAGCTCCTCCCCACTGGGTAACACTGAAGCTTTCTTT. Residues: CASSSPLGNTEAFF. This chain connects TRBV7-2 to TRBJ1-1, with D hard to call. The CDR3 loop spans 14 amino acids. V was clipped by 8 bases and J by 2 bases, with 15 bases between them. The germline gives CDR1 SGHTA, CDR2 FQGNSA.

This chain links TRBV6-4 with TRBJ2-1; 10 nucleotides line up with TRBD2. The CDR3 totals 14 residues. V was clipped by 0 bases and J by 15 bases; unmatched bases: 8. The germline CDR1 and CDR2 sequences are MRHNA and SNTAGT. CDR3 sequence (DNA): TGTGCCAGCAGTGACTCCCCCCTAGCGGGAGTTCGGTTCTTC. Its protein product is CASSDSPLAGVRFF.

The V gene is TRBV11-2, the J gene TRBJ2-1, with D perhaps TRBD2 (6 bases). CDR1 is SGHAT and CDR2 is FQNNGV in the germline V gene. The ends were cut back, 2 bases at V and 9 bases at J, with 17 bases in the middle. The CDR3 totals 15 residues. The CDR3, as DNA: TGTGCCAGCAGCTTAAGTCTGACTAGTCAGGTTGAGCAGTTCTTC. Protein product: CASSLSLTSQVEQFF.

The chain is built from TRBV6-6 and TRBJ2-5, with D uncertain. The CDR3 has 13 residues. Germline V gene lookup returns CDR1 MNHNY and CDR2 SVGAGI (reference sequence). The germline V and J ends were trimmed by 8 bases and 3 bases, with 13 bases remaining between them. CDR3 in DNA: TGTGCCAGCTCCCCGGGTCGGGAAGAGACCCAGTACTTC. This codes for CASSPGREETQYF.

V gene TRBV7-6 combines with J gene TRBJ2-7, with 8 positions matching TRBD1. Germline V lookup: CDR1 SGHVS, CDR2 FNYEAQ. V shed 5 bases and J 4 bases; nucleotides not matched to a gene: 1. The CDR3 sequence is 12 residues long. The DNA for the CDR3 is TGTGCCAGCAGCCACAGGGGGTACGAGCAGTACTTC. Translating it yields CASSHRGYEQYF.

This rearrangement joins TRBV7-2 to TRBJ1-2, with 10 bases identical to TRBD1. The germline V gene has CDR1 SGHTA and CDR2 FQGNSA. V lost 3 bases to trimming and J lost 4 bases; unmatched junction nucleotides: 11. CDR3 size: 17 residues. CDR3 DNA: TGTGCCAGCAGCTTTCCGGTAGGGACAGGGGTCGGCTATGGCTACACCTTC. Amino acids: CASSFPVGTGVGYGYTF.

The CDR3 nucleotides are TGTGCCAGCAGCATCCTGGCGGGGGGAAAAGCCCAAGAGACCCAGTACTTC. This sequence encodes CASSILAGGKAQETQYF. The chain combines TRBV7-9 with TRBJ2-5; 8 bases align to TRBD2. This CDR3 is built from 17 residues. Germline CDR1 SEHNR, CDR2 FQNEAQ (reference sequence). With 5 bases clipped from V and 1 base from J, the junction kept 12 bases outside the gene matches.

This chain connects TRBV7-9 to TRBJ2-3; D is unclear. V lost 1 base and J 8 bases, leaving 7 bases between the germline ends. The CDR3 extends over 12 amino acids. Germline V CDR1 and CDR2: SEHNR, FQNEAQ (reference sequence). The CDR3 nucleotides read TGTGCCAGCAGCTTAGAGTGGGCTACGCAGTATTTT. Its protein product is CASSLEWATQYF.

The genes are TRBV28 and TRBJ1-2, with D unresolved. Per germline, CDR1 MDHEN and CDR2 SYDVKM. V lost 6 bases to trimming and J lost 0 bases, with 11 bases between them. CDR3 length: 14 amino acids. CDR3 sequence (DNA): TGTGCCAGCAGCCTTGCAGCCGCTAACTATGGCTACACCTTC. Residues: CASSLAAANYGYTF.

The V call is TRBV7-8, the J call TRBJ2-1; 10 bases are shared with TRBD1. Germline V gene lookup returns CDR1 SGHVS and CDR2 FQNEAQ. After removal of 5 bases from V and 4 bases from J, the junction contained 5 bases not matched to a gene. This CDR3 spans 15 amino acids. The DNA of the CDR3 is TGTGCCAGCAGCCTGAGACAGGGGGCGTACAATGAGCAGTTCTTC. Its protein product is CASSLRQGAYNEQFF.

The chain joins TRBV19 to TRBJ2-7; D call uncertain. The germline gives CDR1 LNHDA, CDR2 SQIVND (reference sequence). The CDR3 length is 14 residues. The V end lost 4 bases, the J end lost 0 bases, and 10 bases lay between the germline ends. CDR3 sequence reads: CASSTTTNSYEQYF. The CDR3 nucleotides read TGTGCCAGTAGTACCACGACAAACTCCTACGAGCAGTACTTC.

In DNA, the CDR3 is TGTGCCAGCAGCTTAGTGAGGGGACCGGCAACTGAAGCTTTCTTT. Its translation: CASSLVRGPATEAFF. This chain joins TRBV7-2 and TRBJ1-1; D is possibly TRBD1 (5 bases). Looked up from germline, CDR1 is SGHTA and CDR2 is FQGNSA. V lost 1 base to trimming and J lost 5 bases, with 14 bases between them. The length of the CDR3 is 15 residues.

This clone has just one count. V and J are TRBV7-3 and TRBJ2-7; TRBD1 aligns across 12 bases. J gave up 2 bases and V 5 bases, and 7 bases lay outside the gene matches. The CDR3 spans 16 residues. From germline, CDR1 is SGHTA and CDR2 FQGTGA. The CDR3: CASSITGTGGPYEQYF. As DNA, the CDR3 is TGTGCCAGCAGCATCACCGGGACAGGGGGCCCCTACGAGCAGTACTTC.

The chain employs TRBV18 and TRBJ2-3, with 15 nucleotides matching TRBD2. Germline CDR1 reads KGHSH; CDR2 reads LQKENI. The CDR3 runs to 18 residues. Trimming at V came to 3 bases and at J to 7 bases, leaving 11 bases not matched to a gene. The CDR3 DNA sequence: TGTGCCAGCTCACCGCCTGGACCCGGGACTAGCGGGAGGAATACGCAGTATTTT. It specifies CASSPPGPGTSGRNTQYF.

The rearrangement uses TRBV19 and TRBJ1-4; D not certain. Looked up from germline, CDR1 is LNHDA and CDR2 is SQIVND (reference sequence). The CDR3 totals 15 residues. V was clipped by 4 bases and J by 0 bases, with 9 bases between them. The chain's CDR3 is CASSTDTTTNEKLFF. The CDR3 bases are TGTGCCAGTAGTACAGACACAACAACTAATGAAAAACTGTTTTTT.